Listed below are T cell receptor beta chains from one sample, sequenced in a study of cytomegalovirus exposure and HLA in healthy donors. Sequencing was performed with immunoSEQ multiplex PCR; in TCRdb, only in-frame clones are kept and a portion is missing. The sample includes around 150,000 clones, 60% to 80% of them seen just once. The sequencing input was PBMCs. These receptors all stem from a woman aged 30 to 39 in good health and CMV-seronegative. Each CDR3 is given with its conserved first and last residue. Each record gives: D gene, V gene, clone size, J gene, CDR3 DNA, CDR3 protein. A D gene is named only where the DNA matches it firmly. Part of the rows lack a size; the others show once, few, many or a class for expanded clones.

D gene: NA; V gene: TRBV5-1; clone size: once; J gene: TRBJ2-5; CDR3 DNA: TGCGCCAGCAGCCACGGACAGACGCAAGAGACCCAGTACTTC; CDR3 protein: CASSHGQTQETQYF
D gene: NA; V gene: TRBV11-2; clone size: few; J gene: TRBJ1-2; CDR3 DNA: TGTGCCAGCAGCCCCCCGGGGGGCGAATATGGCTACACCTTC; CDR3 protein: CASSPPGGEYGYTF
D gene: TRBD1; V gene: TRBV5-1; clone size: NA; J gene: TRBJ2-7; CDR3 DNA: TGCGCCAGCAGCTTGGGACAGGGGGACCCCTACGAGCAGTACTTC; CDR3 protein: CASSLGQGDPYEQYF
D gene: NA; V gene: TRBV6-6; clone size: NA; J gene: TRBJ1-5; CDR3 DNA: TGTGCCAGCAGTTACAACAGGGTTGGGCAGCCCCAGCATTTT; CDR3 protein: CASSYNRVGQPQHF
D gene: NA; V gene: TRBV5-1; clone size: NA; J gene: TRBJ1-1; CDR3 DNA: TGCGCCAGCAGCAGCCAAGCCCCATTTTCTGAAGCTTTCTTT; CDR3 protein: CASSSQAPFSEAFF
D gene: NA; V gene: TRBV19; clone size: once; J gene: TRBJ1-4; CDR3 DNA: TGTGCCAGTAGTCCTTTCAATGAAAAACTGTTTTTT; CDR3 protein: CASSPFNEKLFF
D gene: NA; V gene: TRBV15; clone size: NA; J gene: TRBJ1-4; CDR3 DNA: TGTGCCACCAGCAGAGACAGGGCCGGGAGGGATGAAAAACTGTTTTTT; CDR3 protein: CATSRDRAGRDEKLFF
D gene: TRBD1; V gene: TRBV5-4; clone size: NA; J gene: TRBJ1-1; CDR3 DNA: TGTGCCAGCAGCCGCCCTACAGGGGGCTCGTACACTGAAGCTTTCTTT; CDR3 protein: CASSRPTGGSYTEAFF
D gene: TRBD1; V gene: TRBV19; clone size: NA; J gene: TRBJ2-7; CDR3 DNA: TGTGCCAGTAGTATGTGGGGGACAGGCTCCTACGAGCAGTACTTC; CDR3 protein: CASSMWGTGSYEQYF
D gene: TRBD2; V gene: TRBV2; clone size: NA; J gene: TRBJ2-7; CDR3 DNA: TGTGCCAGCAAGATGACTAGCGGGACCTACGAGCAGTACTTC; CDR3 protein: CASKMTSGTYEQYF
D gene: NA; V gene: TRBV7-2; clone size: NA; J gene: TRBJ2-1; CDR3 DNA: TGTGCCAGCAGCCAGACTAGGGGTGTAGATGAGCAGTTCTTC; CDR3 protein: CASSQTRGVDEQFF
D gene: NA; V gene: TRBV30; clone size: NA; J gene: TRBJ2-2; CDR3 DNA: TGTGCCTGGAGTGTACGCAGGGTCACCGGGGAGCTGTTTTTT; CDR3 protein: CAWSVRRVTGELFF
D gene: TRBD1; V gene: TRBV9; clone size: NA; J gene: TRBJ2-5; CDR3 DNA: TGTGCCAGCAGCGTCCTACAGGGGAAAGAGACCCAGTACTTC; CDR3 protein: CASSVLQGKETQYF
D gene: NA; V gene: TRBV4-2; clone size: few; J gene: TRBJ1-5; CDR3 DNA: TGTGCCAGCAGCCAAGATACAGTGGGTAATCAGCCCCAGCATTTT; CDR3 protein: CASSQDTVGNQPQHF
D gene: NA; V gene: TRBV29-1; clone size: NA; J gene: TRBJ2-1; CDR3 DNA: TGCAGCGTTGAATCGGGAGTGCGGGGGCTAAATGAGCAGTTCTTC; CDR3 protein: CSVESGVRGLNEQFF
D gene: NA; V gene: TRBV4-1; clone size: NA; J gene: TRBJ2-5; CDR3 DNA: TGCGCCAGCAGCCCCGGTAACTCTCAAGAGACCCAGTACTTC; CDR3 protein: CASSPGNSQETQYF
D gene: NA; V gene: TRBV6-5; clone size: NA; J gene: TRBJ2-5; CDR3 DNA: TGTGCCAGCAGTTACGCTCGGAGGGGAGGAGCGGAGACCCAGTACTTC; CDR3 protein: CASSYARRGGAETQYF
D gene: TRBD2; V gene: TRBV27; clone size: NA; J gene: TRBJ2-3; CDR3 DNA: TGTGCCAGCAGTCGCGGGGACTACAAGACAGATACGCAGTATTTT; CDR3 protein: CASSRGDYKTDTQYF
D gene: NA; V gene: TRBV5-5; clone size: once; J gene: TRBJ2-3; CDR3 DNA: TGTGCCAGCAGGTTTCGAGAAGATACGCAGTATTTT; CDR3 protein: CASRFREDTQYF
D gene: NA; V gene: TRBV5-1; clone size: NA; J gene: TRBJ1-1; CDR3 DNA: TGCGCCAGCAGCTTGGTCACAGGGATGAACACTGAAGCTTTCTTT; CDR3 protein: CASSLVTGMNTEAFF
D gene: NA; V gene: TRBV25-1; clone size: once; J gene: TRBJ1-5; CDR3 DNA: TGTGCTATGAGGGCGCCCCAGCATTTT; CDR3 protein: CAMRAPQHF
D gene: TRBD1; V gene: TRBV5-6; clone size: NA; J gene: TRBJ1-2; CDR3 DNA: TGTGCCAGCAGCGCCGGGACAGGTCACTATGGCTACACCTTC; CDR3 protein: CASSAGTGHYGYTF
D gene: TRBD1; V gene: TRBV2; clone size: NA; J gene: TRBJ1-6; CDR3 DNA: TGTGCCACCGGACAGGGGGCTAGTTCACCCCTCCACTTT; CDR3 protein: CATGQGASSPLHF
D gene: TRBD1; V gene: TRBV2; clone size: few; J gene: TRBJ1-4; CDR3 DNA: TGTGCCAGCAAGACAGGGCGTAATGAAAAACTGTTTTTT; CDR3 protein: CASKTGRNEKLFF
D gene: TRBD2; V gene: TRBV2; clone size: NA; J gene: TRBJ2-1; CDR3 DNA: TGTGCCAGCAGAGGGGAAGCCGGGACTAGCGGGGGAACTGAGCAGTTCTTC; CDR3 protein: CASRGEAGTSGGTEQFF
D gene: NA; V gene: TRBV6-5; clone size: few; J gene: TRBJ2-3; CDR3 DNA: TGTGCCAGCAGTGGGACTTTGGCGCGGAGGGGTACGCAGTATTTT; CDR3 protein: CASSGTLARRGTQYF
D gene: TRBD1; V gene: TRBV5-5; clone size: NA; J gene: TRBJ1-4; CDR3 DNA: TGTGCCAGCAGCTCCCCAGGGGGCATAGGTGAAAAACTGTTTTTT; CDR3 protein: CASSSPGGIGEKLFF
D gene: NA; V gene: TRBV28; clone size: NA; J gene: TRBJ1-2; CDR3 DNA: TGTGCCAGCAGTCCTGAGGGTGGACCTTATGGCTACACCTTC; CDR3 protein: CASSPEGGPYGYTF
D gene: TRBD2; V gene: TRBV30; clone size: NA; J gene: TRBJ2-1; CDR3 DNA: TGTGCCTGGTGCGCCGGGACTAGCAGAAATGAGCAGTTCTTC; CDR3 protein: CAWCAGTSRNEQFF
D gene: TRBD1; V gene: TRBV2; clone size: NA; J gene: TRBJ2-7; CDR3 DNA: TGTGCCAGCAGTGAGGGGACACGGATCGGGGACAGGAACTTC; CDR3 protein: CASSEGTRIGDRNF
D gene: TRBD1; V gene: TRBV25-1; clone size: NA; J gene: TRBJ2-1; CDR3 DNA: TGTGCCAGCAGAGGGACAGGGGGTAACAATGAGCAGTTCTTC; CDR3 protein: CASRGTGGNNEQFF
D gene: NA; V gene: TRBV6-1; clone size: NA; J gene: TRBJ1-1; CDR3 DNA: TGTGCCAGCTATGGAGTAGAGAACACTGAAGCTTTCTTT; CDR3 protein: CASYGVENTEAFF
D gene: TRBD2; V gene: TRBV23-1; clone size: once; J gene: TRBJ2-6; CDR3 DNA: TGCGCCAGCAGTCAGGGGGGGATTGGGGCCAACGTCCTGACTTTC; CDR3 protein: CASSQGGIGANVLTF
D gene: NA; V gene: TRBV7-2; clone size: NA; J gene: TRBJ2-1; CDR3 DNA: TGTGCCAGCAGCCCCGAGGACTTCTACAATGAGCAGTTCTTC; CDR3 protein: CASSPEDFYNEQFF
D gene: NA; V gene: TRBV5-6; clone size: NA; J gene: TRBJ1-4; CDR3 DNA: TGTGCCAGCAGCTTGGAAGGCAGGGATAACGAAAAACTGTTTTTT; CDR3 protein: CASSLEGRDNEKLFF
D gene: NA; V gene: TRBV5-1; clone size: NA; J gene: TRBJ1-1; CDR3 DNA: TGCGCCAGCAGGTTGGTACCCGGGAACACTGAAGCTTTCTTT; CDR3 protein: CASRLVPGNTEAFF
D gene: NA; V gene: TRBV6-5; clone size: NA; J gene: TRBJ2-2; CDR3 DNA: TGTGCCAGCAGTTACTTGGGGACATCGAACACCGGGGAGCTGTTTTTT; CDR3 protein: CASSYLGTSNTGELFF
D gene: NA; V gene: TRBV27; clone size: NA; J gene: TRBJ2-7; CDR3 DNA: TGTGCCAGCAGTTCGTACAGGGCCTCCTACGAGCAGTACTTC; CDR3 protein: CASSSYRASYEQYF
D gene: TRBD1; V gene: TRBV7-6; clone size: NA; J gene: TRBJ1-5; CDR3 DNA: TGTGCCAGCAGCTTAGGGACAGGGGGTCGTCAGCCCCAGCATTTT; CDR3 protein: CASSLGTGGRQPQHF
D gene: TRBD2; V gene: TRBV7-3; clone size: once; J gene: TRBJ2-1; CDR3 DNA: TGTGCCAGCAGCTCTAGCGGGGGGGGCTACAATGAGCAGTTCTTC; CDR3 protein: CASSSSGGGYNEQFF
D gene: TRBD2; V gene: TRBV30; clone size: NA; J gene: TRBJ2-4; CDR3 DNA: TGTGCCTGGAGTGCCAGGGGACTAGCGGGGGGGGGTCAAGCCAAAAACATTCAGTACTTC; CDR3 protein: CAWSARGLAGGGQAKNIQYF
D gene: NA; V gene: TRBV5-1; clone size: NA; J gene: TRBJ2-7; CDR3 DNA: TGCGCCAGCAGCCAAGAAGGGGACTCCTACGAGCAGTACTTC; CDR3 protein: CASSQEGDSYEQYF
D gene: TRBD1; V gene: TRBV5-1; clone size: NA; J gene: TRBJ1-4; CDR3 DNA: TGCGCCAGCAGCTTTGGGGACAGGGATGAAAAACTGTTTTTT; CDR3 protein: CASSFGDRDEKLFF
D gene: NA; V gene: TRBV12-5; clone size: NA; J gene: TRBJ2-7; CDR3 DNA: TGTGCTAGTGGTTTGGAGCCAGGCTACGAGCAGTACTTC; CDR3 protein: CASGLEPGYEQYF
D gene: NA; V gene: TRBV27; clone size: NA; J gene: TRBJ2-3; CDR3 DNA: TGTGCCAGCAGCCTACAGCGGGGCACAGATACGCAGTATTTT; CDR3 protein: CASSLQRGTDTQYF
D gene: NA; V gene: TRBV5-1; clone size: NA; J gene: TRBJ2-5; CDR3 DNA: TGCGCCAGCAGCTTCGGTAGTTGGGAGACCCAGTACTTC; CDR3 protein: CASSFGSWETQYF
D gene: TRBD1; V gene: TRBV5-6; clone size: NA; J gene: TRBJ1-2; CDR3 DNA: TGTGCCAGCAGCCCCCTCCGCGGACAGGGGGCTTCTAACTATGGCTACACCTTC; CDR3 protein: CASSPLRGQGASNYGYTF
D gene: NA; V gene: TRBV25-1; clone size: NA; J gene: TRBJ1-2; CDR3 DNA: TGTGCCAGCAGTGAATCTTGGGCCTTTGATGGCTACACCTTC; CDR3 protein: CASSESWAFDGYTF
D gene: TRBD2; V gene: TRBV5-6; clone size: NA; J gene: TRBJ2-3; CDR3 DNA: TGTGCCAGCCGGGGGGGTATAGATACGCAGTATTTT; CDR3 protein: CASRGGIDTQYF